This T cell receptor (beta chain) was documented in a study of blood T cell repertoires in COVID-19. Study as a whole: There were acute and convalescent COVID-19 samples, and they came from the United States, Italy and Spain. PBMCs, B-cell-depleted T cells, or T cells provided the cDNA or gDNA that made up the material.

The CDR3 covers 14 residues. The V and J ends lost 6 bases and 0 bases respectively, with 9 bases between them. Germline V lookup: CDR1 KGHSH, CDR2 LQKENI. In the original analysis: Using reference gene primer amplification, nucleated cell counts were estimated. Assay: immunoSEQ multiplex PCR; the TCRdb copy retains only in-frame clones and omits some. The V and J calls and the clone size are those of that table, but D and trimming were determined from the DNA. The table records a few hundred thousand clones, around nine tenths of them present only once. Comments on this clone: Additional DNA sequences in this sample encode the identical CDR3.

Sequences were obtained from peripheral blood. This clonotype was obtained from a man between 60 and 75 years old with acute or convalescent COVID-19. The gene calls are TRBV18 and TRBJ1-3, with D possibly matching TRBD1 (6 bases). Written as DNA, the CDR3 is TGTGCCAGCTCCCGACAGGACTCTGGAAACACCATATATTTT. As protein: CASSRQDSGNTIYF.